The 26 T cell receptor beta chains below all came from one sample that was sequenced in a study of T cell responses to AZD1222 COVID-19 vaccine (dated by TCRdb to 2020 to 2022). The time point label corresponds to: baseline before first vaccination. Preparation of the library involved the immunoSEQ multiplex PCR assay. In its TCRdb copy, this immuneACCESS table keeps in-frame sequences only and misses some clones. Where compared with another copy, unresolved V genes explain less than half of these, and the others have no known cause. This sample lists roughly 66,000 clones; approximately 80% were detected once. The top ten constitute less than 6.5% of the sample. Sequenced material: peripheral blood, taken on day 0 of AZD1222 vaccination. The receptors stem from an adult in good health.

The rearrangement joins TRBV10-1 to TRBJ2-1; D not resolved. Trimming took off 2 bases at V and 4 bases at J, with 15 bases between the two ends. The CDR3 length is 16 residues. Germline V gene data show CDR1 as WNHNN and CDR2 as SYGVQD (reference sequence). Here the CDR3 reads CASSEGSGQVYNEQFF. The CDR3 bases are TGCGCCAGCAGTGAGGGTTCTGGGCAGGTTTACAATGAGCAGTTCTTC.

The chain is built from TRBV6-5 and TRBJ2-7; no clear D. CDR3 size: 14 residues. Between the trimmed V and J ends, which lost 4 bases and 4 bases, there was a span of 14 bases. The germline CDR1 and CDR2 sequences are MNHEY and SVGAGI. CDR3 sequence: CASSFHMGTYEQYF. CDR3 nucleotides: TGTGCCAGCAGTTTCCACATGGGAACTTACGAGCAGTACTTC.

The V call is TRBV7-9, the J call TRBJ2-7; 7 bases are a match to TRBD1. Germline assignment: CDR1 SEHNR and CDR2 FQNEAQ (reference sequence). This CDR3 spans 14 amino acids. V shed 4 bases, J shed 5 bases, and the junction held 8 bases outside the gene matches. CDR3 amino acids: CASSSPTGVNEQYF. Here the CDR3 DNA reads TGTGCCAGCAGCTCCCCCACAGGGGTGAACGAGCAGTACTTC.

This chain's CDR3 is CASSQVGSRGRDTEAFF. CDR3 DNA: TGCGCCAGCAGCCAAGTAGGGAGTAGGGGGCGAGATACTGAAGCTTTCTTT. This chain uses TRBV4-1 with TRBJ1-1; TRBD1 matches 7 bases. The V gene end was trimmed by 1 base and the J gene end by 5 bases; junction bases not matched to a gene: 13. This CDR3 spans 17 amino acids. Per germline, CDR1 MGHRA and CDR2 YSYEKL.

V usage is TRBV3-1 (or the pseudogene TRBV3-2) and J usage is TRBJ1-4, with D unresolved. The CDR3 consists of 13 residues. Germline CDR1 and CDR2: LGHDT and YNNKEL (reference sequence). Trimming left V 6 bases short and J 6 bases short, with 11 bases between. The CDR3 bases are TGTGCCAGCAGTCGGCGGATAGATGAAAAACTGTTTTTT. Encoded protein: CASSRRIDEKLFF.

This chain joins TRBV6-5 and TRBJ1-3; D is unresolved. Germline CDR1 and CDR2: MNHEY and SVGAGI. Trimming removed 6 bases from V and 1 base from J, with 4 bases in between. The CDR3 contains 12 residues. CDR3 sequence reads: CASRGSGNTIYF. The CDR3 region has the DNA TGTGCCAGCAGGGGGTCTGGAAACACCATATATTTT.

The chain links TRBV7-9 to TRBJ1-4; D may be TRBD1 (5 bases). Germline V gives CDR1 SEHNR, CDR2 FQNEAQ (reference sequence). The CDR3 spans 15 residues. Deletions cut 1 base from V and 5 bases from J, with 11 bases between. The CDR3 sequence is CASSLGPGGNEKLFF. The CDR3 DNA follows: TGTGCCAGCAGCTTAGGTCCGGGGGGAAATGAAAAACTGTTTTTT.

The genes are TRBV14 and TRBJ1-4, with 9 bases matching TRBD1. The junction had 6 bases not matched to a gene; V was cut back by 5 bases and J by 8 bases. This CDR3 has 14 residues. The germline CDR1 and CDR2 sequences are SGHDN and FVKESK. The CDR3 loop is CASSDTGGIEKLFF. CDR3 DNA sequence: TGTGCCAGCAGCGACACAGGGGGCATCGAAAAACTGTTTTTT.

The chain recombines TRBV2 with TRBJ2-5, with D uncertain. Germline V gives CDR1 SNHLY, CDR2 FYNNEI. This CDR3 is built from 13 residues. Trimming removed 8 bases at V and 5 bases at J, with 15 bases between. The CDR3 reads CASVEDQWETQYF. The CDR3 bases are TGTGCCAGCGTCGAGGACCAGTGGGAGACCCAGTACTTC.

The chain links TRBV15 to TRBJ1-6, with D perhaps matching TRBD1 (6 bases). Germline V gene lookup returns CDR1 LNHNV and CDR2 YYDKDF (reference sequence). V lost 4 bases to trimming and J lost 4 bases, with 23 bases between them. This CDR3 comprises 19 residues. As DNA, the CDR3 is TGTGCCACCAGCACGAGAGGGGGACTCGGGGGACAATATAATTCACCCCTCCACTTT. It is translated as CATSTRGGLGGQYNSPLHF.

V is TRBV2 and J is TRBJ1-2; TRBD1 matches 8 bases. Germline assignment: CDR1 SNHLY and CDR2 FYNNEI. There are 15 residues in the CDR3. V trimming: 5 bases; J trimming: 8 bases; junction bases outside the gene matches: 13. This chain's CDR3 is CASSLEDRELGGYTF. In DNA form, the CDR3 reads TGTGCCAGCAGTCTAGAGGACAGGGAATTGGGCGGCTACACCTTC.

The CDR3 DNA reads as TGTGCCAGCAGAAGGGGATCCTACGAGCAGTACTTC. Encoded protein: CASRRGSYEQYF. The chain joins TRBV6-5 to TRBJ2-7; possible D gene TRBD1, 5 bases. CDR1 and CDR2 (germline): MNHEY, SVGAGI. The V gene lost 6 bases and the J gene lost 1 base, with 7 bases spanning the gap. The CDR3 loop spans 12 amino acids.

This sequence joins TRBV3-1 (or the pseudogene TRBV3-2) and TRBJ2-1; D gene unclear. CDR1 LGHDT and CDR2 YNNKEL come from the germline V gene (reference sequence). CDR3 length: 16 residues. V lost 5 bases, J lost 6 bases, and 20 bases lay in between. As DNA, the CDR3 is TGTGCCAGCAGCTTCCGACCAAATTCGCCGGGCAATGAGCAGTTCTTC. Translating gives CASSFRPNSPGNEQFF.

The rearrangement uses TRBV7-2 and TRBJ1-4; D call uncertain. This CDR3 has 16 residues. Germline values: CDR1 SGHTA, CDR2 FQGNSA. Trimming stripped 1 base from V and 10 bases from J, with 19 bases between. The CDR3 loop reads CASSLDWGVTPRKLFF. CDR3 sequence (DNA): TGTGCCAGCAGCTTAGACTGGGGAGTGACGCCGCGAAAACTGTTTTTT.

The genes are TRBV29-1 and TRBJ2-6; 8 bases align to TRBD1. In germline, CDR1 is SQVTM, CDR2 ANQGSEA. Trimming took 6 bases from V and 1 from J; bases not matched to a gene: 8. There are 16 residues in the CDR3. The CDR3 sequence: CSVAGTGQSGANVLTF. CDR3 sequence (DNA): TGCAGCGTCGCCGGGACAGGACAGTCTGGGGCCAACGTCCTGACTTTC.

The CDR3 DNA follows: TGTGCCAGCAGATCCCACGGACAGATTAACTATGGCTACACCTTC. Amino acids: CASRSHGQINYGYTF. The chain employs TRBV2 and TRBJ1-2; perhaps TRBD1 as D (6 bases). Germline V gives CDR1 SNHLY, CDR2 FYNNEI. Trimming took off 6 bases at V and 1 base at J, with 15 bases between the two ends. This CDR3 has 15 residues.

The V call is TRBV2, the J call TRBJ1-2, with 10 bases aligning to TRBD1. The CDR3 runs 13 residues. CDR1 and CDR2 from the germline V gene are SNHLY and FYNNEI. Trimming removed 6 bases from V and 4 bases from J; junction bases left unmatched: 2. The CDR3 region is CASRTGGPYGYTF. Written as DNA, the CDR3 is TGTGCCAGCAGGACAGGGGGCCCCTATGGCTACACCTTC.

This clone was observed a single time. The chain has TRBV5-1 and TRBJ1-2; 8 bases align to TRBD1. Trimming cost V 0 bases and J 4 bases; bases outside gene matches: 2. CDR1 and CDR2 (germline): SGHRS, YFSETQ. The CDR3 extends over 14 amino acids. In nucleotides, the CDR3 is TGCGCCAGCAGCTTGGGTGACAGGGGCTATGGCTACACCTTC. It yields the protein CASSLGDRGYGYTF.

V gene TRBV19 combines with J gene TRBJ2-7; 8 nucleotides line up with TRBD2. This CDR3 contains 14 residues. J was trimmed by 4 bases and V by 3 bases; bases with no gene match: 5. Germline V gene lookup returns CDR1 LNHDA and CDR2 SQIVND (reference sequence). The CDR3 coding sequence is TGTGCCAGTAGTATTCAAAGCGGGGGTTACGAGCAGTACTTC. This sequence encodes CASSIQSGGYEQYF.

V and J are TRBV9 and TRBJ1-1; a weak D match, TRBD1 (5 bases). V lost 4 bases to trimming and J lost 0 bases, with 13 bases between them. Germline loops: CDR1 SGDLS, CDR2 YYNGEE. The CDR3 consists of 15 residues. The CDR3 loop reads CASSPWGTLNTEAFF. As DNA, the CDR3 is TGTGCCAGCAGCCCGTGGGGCACCTTGAACACTGAAGCTTTCTTT. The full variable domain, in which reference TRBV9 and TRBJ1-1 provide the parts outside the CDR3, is DSGVTQTPKHLITATGQRVTLRCSPRSGDLSVYWYQQSLDQGLQFLIQYYNGEERAKGNILERFSAQQFPDLHSELNLSSLELGDSALYFCASSPWGTLNTEAFFGQGTRLTVV.

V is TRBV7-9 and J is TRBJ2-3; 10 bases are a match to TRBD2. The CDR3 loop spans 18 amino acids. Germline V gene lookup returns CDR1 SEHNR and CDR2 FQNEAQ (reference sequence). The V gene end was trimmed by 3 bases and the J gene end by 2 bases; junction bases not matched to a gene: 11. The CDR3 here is CASSFPLGLADITDTQYF. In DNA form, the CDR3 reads TGTGCCAGCAGCTTCCCCCTCGGACTAGCGGATATCACAGATACGCAGTATTTT.

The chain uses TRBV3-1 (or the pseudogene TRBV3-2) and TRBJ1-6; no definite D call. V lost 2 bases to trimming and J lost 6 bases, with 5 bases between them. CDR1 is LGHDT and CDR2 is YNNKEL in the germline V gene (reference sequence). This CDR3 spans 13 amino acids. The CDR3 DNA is TGTGCCAGCAGCCAACAGGCTAATTCACCCCTCCACTTT. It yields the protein CASSQQANSPLHF.

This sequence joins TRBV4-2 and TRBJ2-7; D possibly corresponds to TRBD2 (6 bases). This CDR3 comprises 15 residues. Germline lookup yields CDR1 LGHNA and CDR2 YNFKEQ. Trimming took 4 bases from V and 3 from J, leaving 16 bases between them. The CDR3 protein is CASSRGLSGRYEQYF. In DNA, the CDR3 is TGTGCCAGCAGCCGAGGCTTAAGCGGGCGCTACGAGCAGTACTTC.

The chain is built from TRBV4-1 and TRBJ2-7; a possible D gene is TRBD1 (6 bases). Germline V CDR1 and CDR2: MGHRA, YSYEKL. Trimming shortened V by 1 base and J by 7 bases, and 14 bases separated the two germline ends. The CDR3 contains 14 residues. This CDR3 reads CASSQGRGWEEQYF. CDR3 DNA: TGCGCCAGCAGCCAAGGAAGGGGGTGGGAGGAGCAGTACTTC.

In DNA form, the CDR3 reads TGTGCCAGCATCGAAAAAGAGGCGGGCTCTAATTCACCCCTCCACTTT. This sequence encodes CASIEKEAGSNSPLHF. The V call is TRBV6-7, the J call TRBJ1-6; D is uncertain. TRBV6-7 is sorted into the ORF group, with uncertain function. V was cut by 7 bases and J by 6 bases, with 19 bases left in between. The CDR3 is made up of 16 amino acids.

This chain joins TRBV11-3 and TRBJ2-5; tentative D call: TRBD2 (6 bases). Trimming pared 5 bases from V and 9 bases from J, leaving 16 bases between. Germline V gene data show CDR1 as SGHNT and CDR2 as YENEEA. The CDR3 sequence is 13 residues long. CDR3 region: CASSLDPEGPQYF. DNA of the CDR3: TGTGCCAGCAGCCTTGACCCGGAGGGGCCCCAGTACTTC.